These T cell receptor beta chains were read from a single sample in a study of blood T cell repertoires in COVID-19. TCRdb's table, derived via immunoSEQ multiplex PCR, lists solely in-frame clones and lacks some. Of about 68,000 clones in the sample, more than 75% were seen once. Source material: peripheral blood. The source is a human donor in a cohort sampled during active COVID-19. Each CDR3 is given with its conserved first and last residue. D genes are given only for firm matches. Size tells how often a clone was seen (once, few, many) or the class of an expanded clone, and some rows leave it out.

d_call clone_size j_call v_call cdr3_aa cdr3_nt
NA NA TRBJ2-4 TRBV9 CASSDRPDSARAKNIQYF TGTGCCAGCAGCGACCGTCCTGACAGTGCCCGGGCCAAAAACATTCAGTACTTC
TRBD1 NA TRBJ1-1 TRBV11-1 CASSAEARTGGTEAFF TGTGCCAGCAGCGCCGAAGCCAGGACAGGGGGTACTGAAGCTTTCTTT
NA many TRBJ1-5 TRBV28 CASRAGQGGGQPQHF TGTGCCAGCAGGGCGGGGCAGGGAGGAGGTCAGCCCCAGCATTTT
TRBD2 few TRBJ2-1 TRBV19 CASSKVAGGANEQFF TGTGCCAGTAGTAAGGTAGCGGGAGGGGCCAATGAGCAGTTCTTC
NA NA TRBJ1-2 TRBV5-1 CASSFPGQNYGYTF TGCGCCAGCAGCTTTCCTGGACAAAACTATGGCTACACCTTC
TRBD1 NA TRBJ2-4 TRBV5-1 CASSLGQGVQNIQYF TGCGCCAGCAGCTTGGGACAGGGCGTCCAAAACATTCAGTACTTC
NA NA TRBJ2-1 TRBV5-8 CASSRAGDGYNEQFF TGTGCCAGCAGCCGGGCAGGGGATGGCTACAATGAGCAGTTCTTC
NA NA TRBJ2-7 TRBV7-2 CASSLEQSIYEQYF TGTGCCAGCAGCTTAGAACAGTCTATCTACGAGCAGTACTTC
NA once TRBJ2-5 TRBV6-1 CASSETDQETQYF TGTGCCAGCAGTGAGACAGACCAAGAGACCCAGTACTTC
NA NA TRBJ2-1 TRBV27 CASSLSLYNEQFF TGTGCCAGCAGTTTATCTCTCTACAATGAGCAGTTCTTC